The sequence of this T cell receptor beta chain was determined in a study of cytomegalovirus exposure and HLA in healthy donors. Study background: Genetic ancestry analysis placed about 80% of the approximately 390 donors that were genotyped in the Caucasian-associated cluster.

This clone was found a few times. Antigen: not known. This CDR3 has 14 residues. The germline V and J ends were trimmed by 4 bases and 1 base, with 10 bases remaining between them. Per the germline V gene, CDR1 is ENHRY and CDR2 is SYGVKD. PCR was performed using 60 Vbeta and 13 Jbeta primers. TCRdb keeps only in-frame clones here, not all; method: immunoSEQ multiplex PCR. The data show 270,000 or so clones, around 90% seen once. Study results and caveats: The authors considered a cluster of highly shared sequence variants likely to be a sequencing artifact. Most TCRs appeared rarely, but some public TCRs recurred in many donors. In a later analysis, compared with equally common non-associated chains, HLA-associated beta chains were more expanded.

The clonotype originates from a girl between 2 and 10 years old in good health and CMV-seronegative. The source material was PBMCs. The chain uses TRBV10-3 and TRBJ2-5; D unresolved. This chain's CDR3 is CAISGRGLQETQYF. DNA for the CDR3: TGTGCCATCAGTGGTCGTGGGCTCCAAGAGACCCAGTACTTC.